This record concerns one TCR beta chain sequence. The sample contains more than one DNA sequence encoding this CDR3. This sample stems from a study of shared clonotypes between healthy human individuals. Clones were read by immunoSEQ multiplex PCR, and TCRdb kept only the in-frame ones, dropping some. This sample has under 2,500,000 clones; approximately 96% occur once, and the top ten carry around 0.13%. V gave up 0 bases and J gave up 3 bases; unmatched junction bases: 6. There are 16 residues in the CDR3. CDR1 MNHEY and CDR2 SVGAGI come from the germline V gene. The gene calls are TRBV6-5 and TRBJ2-5; 8 nucleotides agree with TRBD2. The receptor's source is a man aged 18 to 30 in good health. The sequenced sample was naive CD4+ T cells sorted from blood. The subset here: CD45RA+ positively selected. The CDR3 DNA reads TGTGCCAGCAGTTACTCTCCAGCGGGGGTGAAAGAGACCCAGTACTTC. Residues: CASSYSPAGVKETQYF.